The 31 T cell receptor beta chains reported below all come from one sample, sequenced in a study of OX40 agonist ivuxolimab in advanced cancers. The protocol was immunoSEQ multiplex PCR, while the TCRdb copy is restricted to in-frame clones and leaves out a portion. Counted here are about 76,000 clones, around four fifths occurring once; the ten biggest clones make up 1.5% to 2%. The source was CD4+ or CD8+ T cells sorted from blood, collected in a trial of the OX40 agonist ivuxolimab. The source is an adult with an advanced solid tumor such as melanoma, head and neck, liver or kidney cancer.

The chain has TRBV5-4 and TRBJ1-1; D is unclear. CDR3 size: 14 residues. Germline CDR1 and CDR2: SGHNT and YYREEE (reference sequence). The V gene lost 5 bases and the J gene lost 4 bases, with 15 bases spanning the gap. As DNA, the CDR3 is TGTGCCAGCAGTTCAACAGCAGGCTCCACTGAAGCTTTCTTT. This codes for CASSSTAGSTEAFF.

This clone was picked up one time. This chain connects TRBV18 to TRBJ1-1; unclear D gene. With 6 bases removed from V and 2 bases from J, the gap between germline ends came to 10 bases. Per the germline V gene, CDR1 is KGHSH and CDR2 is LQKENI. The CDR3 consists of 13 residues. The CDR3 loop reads CASSLQRNTEAFF. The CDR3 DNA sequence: TGTGCCAGCTCGCTACAGAGAAACACTGAAGCTTTCTTT.

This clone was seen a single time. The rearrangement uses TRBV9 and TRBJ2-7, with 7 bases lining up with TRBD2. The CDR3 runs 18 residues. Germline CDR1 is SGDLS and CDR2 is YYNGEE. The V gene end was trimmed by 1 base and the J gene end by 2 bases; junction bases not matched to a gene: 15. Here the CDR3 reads CASSVPLICGSGTYEQYF. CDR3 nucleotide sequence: TGTGCCAGCAGCGTACCTCTTATATGCGGGAGTGGAACCTACGAGCAGTACTTC.

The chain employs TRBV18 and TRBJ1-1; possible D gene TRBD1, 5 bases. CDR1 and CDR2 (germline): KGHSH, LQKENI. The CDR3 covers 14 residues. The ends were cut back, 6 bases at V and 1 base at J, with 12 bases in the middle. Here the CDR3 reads CASSPGGENTEAFF. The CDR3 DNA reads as TGTGCCAGCTCCCCGGGAGGGGAGAACACTGAAGCTTTCTTT.

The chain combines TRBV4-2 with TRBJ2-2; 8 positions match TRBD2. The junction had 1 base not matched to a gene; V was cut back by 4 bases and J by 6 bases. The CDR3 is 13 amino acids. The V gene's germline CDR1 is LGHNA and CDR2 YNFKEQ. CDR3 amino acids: CASSPGGAGELFF. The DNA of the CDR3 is TGTGCCAGCAGCCCGGGAGGGGCCGGGGAGCTGTTTTTT.

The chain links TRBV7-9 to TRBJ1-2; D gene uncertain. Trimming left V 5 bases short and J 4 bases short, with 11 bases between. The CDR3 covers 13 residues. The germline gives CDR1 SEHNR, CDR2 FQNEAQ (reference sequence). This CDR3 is CASSPDVGYGYTF. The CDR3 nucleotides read TGTGCCAGCAGCCCGGATGTAGGCTATGGCTACACCTTC.

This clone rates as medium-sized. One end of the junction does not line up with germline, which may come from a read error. The CDR3 nucleotides are TGTGCCAGCAGCCTAACTCATGGGACCGCGAACTATGGCTACACCTTC. Translated, it gives CASSLTHGTANYGYTF. V usage is TRBV7-3 and J usage is TRBJ1-2; D perhaps matches TRBD1 (5 bases). This CDR3 spans 16 amino acids. Germline V gene lookup returns CDR1 SGHTA and CDR2 FQGTGA.

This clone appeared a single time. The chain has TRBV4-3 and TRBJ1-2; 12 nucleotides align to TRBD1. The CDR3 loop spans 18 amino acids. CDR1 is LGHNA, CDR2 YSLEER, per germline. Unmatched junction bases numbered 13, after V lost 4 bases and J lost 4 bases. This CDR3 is CASSRVPGQGAPLYGYTF. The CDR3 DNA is TGCGCCAGCAGCCGAGTACCGGGACAGGGGGCACCCCTCTATGGCTACACCTTC.

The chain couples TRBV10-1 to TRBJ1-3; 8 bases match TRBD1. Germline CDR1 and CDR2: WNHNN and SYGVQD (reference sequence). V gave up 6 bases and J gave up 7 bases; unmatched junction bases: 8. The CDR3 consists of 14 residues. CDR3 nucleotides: TGCGCCAGCAGCAAACAGGGGGTAGGGAACACCATATATTTT. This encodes CASSKQGVGNTIYF.

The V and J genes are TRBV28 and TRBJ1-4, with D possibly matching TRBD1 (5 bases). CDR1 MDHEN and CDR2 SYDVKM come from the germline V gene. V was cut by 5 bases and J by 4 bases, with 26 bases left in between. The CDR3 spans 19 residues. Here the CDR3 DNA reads TGTGCCAGCAGTCCCGGGACCTTCCTCCCCGAAACGTATAATGAAAAACTGTTTTTT. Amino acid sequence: CASSPGTFLPETYNEKLFF.

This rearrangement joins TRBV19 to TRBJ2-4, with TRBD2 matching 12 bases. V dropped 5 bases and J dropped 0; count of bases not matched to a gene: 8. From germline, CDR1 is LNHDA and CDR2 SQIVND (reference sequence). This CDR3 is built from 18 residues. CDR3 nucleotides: TGTGCCAGTAGTCCACTAGCGGGGGGCCTTTCAGCCAAAAACATTCAGTACTTC. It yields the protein CASSPLAGGLSAKNIQYF. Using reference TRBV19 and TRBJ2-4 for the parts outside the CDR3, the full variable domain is DGGITQSPKYLFRKEGQNVTLSCEQNLNHDAMYWYRQDPGQGLRLIYYSQIVNDFQKGDIAEGYSVSREKKESFPLTVTSAQKNPTAFYLCASSPLAGGLSAKNIQYFGAGTRLSVL.

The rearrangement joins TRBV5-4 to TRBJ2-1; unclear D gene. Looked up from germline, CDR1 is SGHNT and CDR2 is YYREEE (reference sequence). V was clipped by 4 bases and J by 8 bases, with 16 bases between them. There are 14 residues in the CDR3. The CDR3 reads CASSISPGEYEQFF. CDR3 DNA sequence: TGTGCCAGCAGCATCTCGCCCGGAGAATATGAGCAGTTCTTC.

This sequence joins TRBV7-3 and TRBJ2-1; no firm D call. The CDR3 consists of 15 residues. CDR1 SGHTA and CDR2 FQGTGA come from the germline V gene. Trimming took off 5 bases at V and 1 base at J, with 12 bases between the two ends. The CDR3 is CASSANLRSYNEQFF. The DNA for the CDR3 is TGTGCCAGCAGCGCAAATCTAAGGTCCTACAATGAGCAGTTCTTC.

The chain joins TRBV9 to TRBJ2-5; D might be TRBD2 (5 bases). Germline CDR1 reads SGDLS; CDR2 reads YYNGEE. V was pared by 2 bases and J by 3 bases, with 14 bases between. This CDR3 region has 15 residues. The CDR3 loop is CASSVRGSQEETQYF. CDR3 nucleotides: TGTGCCAGCAGCGTTAGAGGGAGCCAAGAAGAGACCCAGTACTTC.

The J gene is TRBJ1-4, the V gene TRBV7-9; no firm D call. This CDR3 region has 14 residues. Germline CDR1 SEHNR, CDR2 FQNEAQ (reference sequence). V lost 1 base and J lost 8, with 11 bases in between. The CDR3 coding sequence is TGTGCCAGCAGCTTAGGCACCATACACGAAAAACTGTTTTTT. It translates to CASSLGTIHEKLFF.

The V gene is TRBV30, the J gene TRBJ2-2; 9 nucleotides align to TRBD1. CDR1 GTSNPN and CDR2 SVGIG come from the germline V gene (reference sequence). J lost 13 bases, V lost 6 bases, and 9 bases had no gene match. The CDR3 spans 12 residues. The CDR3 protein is CACGGQGVVLFF. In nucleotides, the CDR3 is TGTGCCTGCGGGGGACAGGGAGTTGTGCTGTTTTTT.

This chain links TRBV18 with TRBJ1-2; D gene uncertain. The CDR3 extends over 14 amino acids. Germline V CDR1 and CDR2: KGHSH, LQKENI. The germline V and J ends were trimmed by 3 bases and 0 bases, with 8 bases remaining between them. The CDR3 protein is CASSPGITNYGYTF. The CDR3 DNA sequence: TGTGCCAGCTCACCGGGAATAACTAACTATGGCTACACCTTC.

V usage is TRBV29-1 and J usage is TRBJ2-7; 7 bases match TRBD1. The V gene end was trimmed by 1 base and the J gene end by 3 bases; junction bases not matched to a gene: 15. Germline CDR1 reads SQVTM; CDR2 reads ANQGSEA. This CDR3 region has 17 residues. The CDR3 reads CSVEGREGQVGVYEQYF. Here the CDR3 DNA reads TGCAGCGTTGAAGGTCGGGAAGGACAGGTAGGAGTCTACGAGCAGTACTTC.

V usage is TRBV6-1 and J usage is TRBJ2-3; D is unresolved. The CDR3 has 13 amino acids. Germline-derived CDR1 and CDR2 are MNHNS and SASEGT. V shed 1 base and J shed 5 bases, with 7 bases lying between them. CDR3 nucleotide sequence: TGTGCCAGCAGTGAAGTGATTAGAGATACGCAGTATTTT. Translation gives CASSEVIRDTQYF.

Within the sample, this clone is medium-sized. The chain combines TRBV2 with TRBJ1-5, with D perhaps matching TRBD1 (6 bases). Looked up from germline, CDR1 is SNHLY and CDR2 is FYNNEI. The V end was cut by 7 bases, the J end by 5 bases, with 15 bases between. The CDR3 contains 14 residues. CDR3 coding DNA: TGTGCCAGCAATGGACAGACAATGGATCAGCCCCAGCATTTT. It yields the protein CASNGQTMDQPQHF.

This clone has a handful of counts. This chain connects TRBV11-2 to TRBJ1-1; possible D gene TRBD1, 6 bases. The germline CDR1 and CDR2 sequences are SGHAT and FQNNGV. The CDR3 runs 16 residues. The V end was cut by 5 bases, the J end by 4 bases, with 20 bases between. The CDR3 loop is CASSPRGGARATEAFF. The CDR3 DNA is TGTGCCAGCAGCCCGAGAGGGGGGGCACGAGCCACTGAAGCTTTCTTT.

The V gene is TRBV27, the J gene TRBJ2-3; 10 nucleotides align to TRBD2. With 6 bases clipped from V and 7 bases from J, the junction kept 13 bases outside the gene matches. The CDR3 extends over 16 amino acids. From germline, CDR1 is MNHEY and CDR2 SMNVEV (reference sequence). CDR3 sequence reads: CASRLRGLAGEHTQYF. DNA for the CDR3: TGTGCCAGCAGGTTACGGGGGCTAGCGGGAGAGCATACGCAGTATTTT.

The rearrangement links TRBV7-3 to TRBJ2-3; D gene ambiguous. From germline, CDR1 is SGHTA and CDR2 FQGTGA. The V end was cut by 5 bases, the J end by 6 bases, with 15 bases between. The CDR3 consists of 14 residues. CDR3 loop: CASSLAGVGDTQYF. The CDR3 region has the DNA TGTGCCAGCAGCCTGGCTGGGGTTGGGGATACGCAGTATTTT.

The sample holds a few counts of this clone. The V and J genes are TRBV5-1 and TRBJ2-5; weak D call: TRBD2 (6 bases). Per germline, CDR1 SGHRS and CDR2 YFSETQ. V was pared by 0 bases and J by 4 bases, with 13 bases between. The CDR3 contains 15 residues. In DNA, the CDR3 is TGCGCCAGCAGCTTGGGTGGAGGAGGGGCAGAGACCCAGTACTTC. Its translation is CASSLGGGGAETQYF.

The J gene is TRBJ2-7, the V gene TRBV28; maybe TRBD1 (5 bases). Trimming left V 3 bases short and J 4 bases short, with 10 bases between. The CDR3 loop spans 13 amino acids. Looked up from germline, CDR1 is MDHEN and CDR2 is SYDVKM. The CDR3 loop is CASSLSRGYEQYF. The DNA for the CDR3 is TGTGCCAGCAGTTTGAGTAGGGGATACGAGCAGTACTTC.

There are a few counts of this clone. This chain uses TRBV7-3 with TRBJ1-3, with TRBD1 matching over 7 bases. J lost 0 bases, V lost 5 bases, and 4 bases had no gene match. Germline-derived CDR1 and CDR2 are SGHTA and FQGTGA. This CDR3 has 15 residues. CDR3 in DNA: TGTGCCAGCAGCCCCCAGGGGGGCTCTGGAAACACCATATATTTT. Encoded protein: CASSPQGGSGNTIYF.

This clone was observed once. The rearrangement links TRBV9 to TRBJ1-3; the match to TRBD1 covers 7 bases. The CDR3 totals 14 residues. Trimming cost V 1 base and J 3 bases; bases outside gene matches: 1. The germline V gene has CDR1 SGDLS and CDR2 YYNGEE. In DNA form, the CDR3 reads TGTGCCAGCAGCGTAACAGGGGATGGAAACACCATATATTTT. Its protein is CASSVTGDGNTIYF.

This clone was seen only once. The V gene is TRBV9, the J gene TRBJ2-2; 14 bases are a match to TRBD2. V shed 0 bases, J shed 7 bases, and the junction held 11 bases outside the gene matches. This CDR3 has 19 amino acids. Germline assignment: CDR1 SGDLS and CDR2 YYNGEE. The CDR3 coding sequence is TGTGCCAGCAGCGTAGCCCGGGGACTAGCGGGGGTCGATGGCGGGGAGCTGTTTTTT. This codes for CASSVARGLAGVDGGELFF. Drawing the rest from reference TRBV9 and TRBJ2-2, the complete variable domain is DSGVTQTPKHLITATGQRVTLRCSPRSGDLSVYWYQQSLDQGLQFLIQYYNGEERAKGNILERFSAQQFPDLHSELNLSSLELGDSALYFCASSVARGLAGVDGGELFFGEGSRLTVL.

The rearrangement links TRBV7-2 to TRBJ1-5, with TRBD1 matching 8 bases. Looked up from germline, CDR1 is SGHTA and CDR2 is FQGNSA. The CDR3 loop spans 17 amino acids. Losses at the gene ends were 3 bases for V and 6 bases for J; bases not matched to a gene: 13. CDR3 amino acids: CASSLFGSGGGSQPQHF. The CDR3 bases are TGTGCCAGCAGCTTGTTCGGGTCAGGGGGCGGCAGTCAGCCCCAGCATTTT.

CDR3 residues: CASSRDVNTEAFF. CDR3 DNA: TGTGCCAGTTCCCGGGATGTAAACACTGAAGCTTTCTTT. The chain recombines TRBV28 with TRBJ1-1, with D unresolved. Germline V CDR1 and CDR2: MDHEN, SYDVKM. The CDR3 has 13 amino acids. V gave up 9 bases and J gave up 2 bases, with 13 bases separating them.

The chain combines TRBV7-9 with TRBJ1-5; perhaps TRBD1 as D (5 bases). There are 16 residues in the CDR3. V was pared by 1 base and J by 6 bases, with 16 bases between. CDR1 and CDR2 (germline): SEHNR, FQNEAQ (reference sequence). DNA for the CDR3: TGTGCCAGCAGCTTAGGGTTAGGGCAGGGAGTTCAGCCCCAGCATTTT. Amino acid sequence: CASSLGLGQGVQPQHF.